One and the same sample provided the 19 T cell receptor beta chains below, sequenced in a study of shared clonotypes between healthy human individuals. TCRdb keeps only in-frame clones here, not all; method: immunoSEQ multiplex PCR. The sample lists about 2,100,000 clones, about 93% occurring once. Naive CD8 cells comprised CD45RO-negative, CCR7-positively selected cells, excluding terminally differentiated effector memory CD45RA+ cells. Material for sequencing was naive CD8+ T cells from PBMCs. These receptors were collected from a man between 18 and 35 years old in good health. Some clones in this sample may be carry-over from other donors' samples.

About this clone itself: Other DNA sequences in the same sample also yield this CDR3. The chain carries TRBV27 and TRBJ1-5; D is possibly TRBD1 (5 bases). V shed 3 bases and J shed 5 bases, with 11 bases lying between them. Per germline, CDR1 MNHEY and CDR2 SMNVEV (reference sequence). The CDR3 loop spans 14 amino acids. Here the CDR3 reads CASSLVGGYQPQHF. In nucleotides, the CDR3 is TGTGCCAGCAGTTTGGTCGGGGGGTATCAGCCCCAGCATTTT.

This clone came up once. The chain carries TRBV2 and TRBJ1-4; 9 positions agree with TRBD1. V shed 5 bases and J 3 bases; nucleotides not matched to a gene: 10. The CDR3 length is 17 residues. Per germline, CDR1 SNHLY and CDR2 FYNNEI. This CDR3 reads CASSKRDRALANEKLFF. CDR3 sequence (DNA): TGTGCCAGCAGTAAGAGGGACAGGGCCCTTGCTAATGAAAAACTGTTTTTT.

The DNA for the CDR3 is TGCAGCGTTAGTTCCGGGCCCCAAGAGACCCAGTACTTC. Protein sequence: CSVSSGPQETQYF. The chain joins TRBV29-1 to TRBJ2-5; unclear D gene. V dropped 5 bases and J dropped 1 base, with 11 bases sitting between them. Germline V gene data show CDR1 as SQVTM and CDR2 as ANQGSEA. The CDR3 sequence is 13 residues long.

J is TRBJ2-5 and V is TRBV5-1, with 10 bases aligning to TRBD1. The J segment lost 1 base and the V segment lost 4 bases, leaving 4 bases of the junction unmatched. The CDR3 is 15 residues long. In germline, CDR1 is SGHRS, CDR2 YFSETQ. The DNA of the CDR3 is TGCGCCAGCAGCCCGGACAGGGGGAGCCAAGAGACCCAGTACTTC. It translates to CASSPDRGSQETQYF.

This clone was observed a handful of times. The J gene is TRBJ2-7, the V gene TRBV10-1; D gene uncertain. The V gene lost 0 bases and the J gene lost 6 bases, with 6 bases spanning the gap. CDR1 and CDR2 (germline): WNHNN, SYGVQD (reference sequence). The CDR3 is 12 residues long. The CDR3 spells CASSESKGEQYF. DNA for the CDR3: TGCGCCAGCAGTGAGTCTAAGGGCGAGCAGTACTTC.

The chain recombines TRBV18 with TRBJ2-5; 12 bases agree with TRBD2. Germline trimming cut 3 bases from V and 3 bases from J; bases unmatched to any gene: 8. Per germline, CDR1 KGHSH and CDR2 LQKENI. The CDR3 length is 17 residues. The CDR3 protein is CASSPWSGLAGEETQYF. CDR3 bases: TGTGCCAGCTCACCCTGGTCGGGACTAGCGGGTGAAGAGACCCAGTACTTC. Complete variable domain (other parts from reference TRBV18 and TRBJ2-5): NAGVMQNPRHLVRRRGQEARLRCSPMKGHSHVYWYRQLPEEGLKFMVYLQKENIIDESGMPKERFSAEFPKEGPSILRIQQVVRGDSAAYFCASSPWSGLAGEETQYFGPGTRLLVL.

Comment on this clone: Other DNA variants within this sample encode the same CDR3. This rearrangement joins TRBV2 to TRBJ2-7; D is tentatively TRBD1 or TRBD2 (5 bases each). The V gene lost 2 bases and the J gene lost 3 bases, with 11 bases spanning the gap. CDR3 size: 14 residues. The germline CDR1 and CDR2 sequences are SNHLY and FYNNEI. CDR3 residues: CASSEPRGSYEQYF. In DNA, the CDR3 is TGTGCCAGCAGTGAACCCCGGGGCAGCTACGAGCAGTACTTC.

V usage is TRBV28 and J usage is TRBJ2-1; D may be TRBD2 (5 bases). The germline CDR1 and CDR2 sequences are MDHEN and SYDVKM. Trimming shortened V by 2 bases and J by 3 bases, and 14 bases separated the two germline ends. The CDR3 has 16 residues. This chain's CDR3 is CASSLPLASYYNEQFF. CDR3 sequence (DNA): TGTGCCAGCAGTTTACCCCTAGCATCCTACTACAATGAGCAGTTCTTC.

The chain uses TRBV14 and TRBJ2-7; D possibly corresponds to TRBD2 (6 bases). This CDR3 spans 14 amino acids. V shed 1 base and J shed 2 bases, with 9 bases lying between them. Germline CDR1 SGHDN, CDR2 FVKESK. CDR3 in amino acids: CASSQGAGTYEQYF. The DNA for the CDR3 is TGTGCCAGCAGCCAAGGAGCGGGCACCTACGAGCAGTACTTC.

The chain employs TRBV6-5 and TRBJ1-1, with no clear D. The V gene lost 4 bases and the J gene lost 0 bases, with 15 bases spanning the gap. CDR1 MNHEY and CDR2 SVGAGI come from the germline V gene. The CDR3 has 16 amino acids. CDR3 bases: TGTGCCAGCAGTTCCGACCCCACGGCGATGAACACTGAAGCTTTCTTT. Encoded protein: CASSSDPTAMNTEAFF.

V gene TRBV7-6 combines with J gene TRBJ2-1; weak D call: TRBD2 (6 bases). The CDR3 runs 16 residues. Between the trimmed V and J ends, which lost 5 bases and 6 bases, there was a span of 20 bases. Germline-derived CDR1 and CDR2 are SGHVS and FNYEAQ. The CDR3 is CASSPPGVASINEQFF. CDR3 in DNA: TGTGCCAGCAGCCCCCCGGGGGTAGCGTCTATCAATGAGCAGTTCTTC.

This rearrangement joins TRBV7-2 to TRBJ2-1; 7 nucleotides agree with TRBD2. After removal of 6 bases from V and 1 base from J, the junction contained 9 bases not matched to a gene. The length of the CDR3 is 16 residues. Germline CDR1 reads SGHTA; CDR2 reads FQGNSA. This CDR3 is CASRTSGISSYNEQFF. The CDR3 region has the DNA TGTGCCAGCAGGACGAGCGGGATTTCTTCCTACAATGAGCAGTTCTTC.

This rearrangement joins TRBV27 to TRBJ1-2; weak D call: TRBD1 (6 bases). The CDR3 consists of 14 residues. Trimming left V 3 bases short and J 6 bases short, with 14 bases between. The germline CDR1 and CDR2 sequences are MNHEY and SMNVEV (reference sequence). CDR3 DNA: TGTGCCAGCAGTTTTTTGGGGGGGGCAGATGGCTACACCTTC. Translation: CASSFLGGADGYTF.

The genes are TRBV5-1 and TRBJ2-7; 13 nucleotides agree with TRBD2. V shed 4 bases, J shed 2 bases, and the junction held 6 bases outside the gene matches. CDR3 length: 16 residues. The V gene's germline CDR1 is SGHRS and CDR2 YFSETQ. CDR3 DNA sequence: TGCGCCAGCAGCCCGCCGGGACTAGCGGGGCCCTACGAGCAGTACTTC. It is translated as CASSPPGLAGPYEQYF.

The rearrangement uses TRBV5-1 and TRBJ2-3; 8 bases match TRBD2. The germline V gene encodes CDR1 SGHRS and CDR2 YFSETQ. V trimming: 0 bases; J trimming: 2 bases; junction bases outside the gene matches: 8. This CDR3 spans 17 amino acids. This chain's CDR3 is CASSLAGLAGFTDTQYF. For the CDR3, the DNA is TGCGCCAGCAGCTTGGCCGGGCTAGCGGGTTTCACAGATACGCAGTATTTT.

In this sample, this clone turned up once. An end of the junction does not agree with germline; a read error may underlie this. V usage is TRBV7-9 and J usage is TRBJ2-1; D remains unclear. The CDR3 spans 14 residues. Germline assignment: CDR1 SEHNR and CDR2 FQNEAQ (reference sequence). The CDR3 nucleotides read TGTGCCAGCAGCCTGCCCGCCTCCGACAATGAGCAGTTCTTC. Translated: CASSLPASDNEQFF. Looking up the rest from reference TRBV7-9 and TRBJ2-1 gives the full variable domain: DTGVSQNPRHKITKRGQNVTFRCDPISEHNRLYWYRQTLGQGPEFLTYFQNEAQLEKSRLLSDRFSAERPKGSFSTLEIQRTEQGDSAMYLCASSLPASDNEQFFGPGTRLTVL.

The CDR3 sequence is CASSVSGGNEQFF. Here the CDR3 DNA reads TGTGCCAGCAGCGTATCAGGGGGGAATGAGCAGTTCTTC. This sequence joins TRBV9 and TRBJ2-1, with TRBD1 as a possible D gene (7 bases). The CDR3 runs to 13 residues. Trimming removed 1 base at V and 7 bases at J, with 9 bases between. The V gene's germline CDR1 is SGDLS and CDR2 YYNGEE.

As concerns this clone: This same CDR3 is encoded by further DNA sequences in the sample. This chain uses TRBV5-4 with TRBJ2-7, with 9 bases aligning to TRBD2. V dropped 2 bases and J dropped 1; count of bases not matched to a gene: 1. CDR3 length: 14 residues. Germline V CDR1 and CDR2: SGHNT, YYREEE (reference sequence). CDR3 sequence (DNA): TGTGCCAGCAGCTTTAGCGGGAGTTCCTACGAGCAGTACTTC. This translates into CASSFSGSSYEQYF. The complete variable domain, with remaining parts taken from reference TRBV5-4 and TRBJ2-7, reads ETGVTQSPTHLIKTRGQQVTLRCSSQSGHNTVSWYQQALGQGPQFIFQYYREEENGRGNFPPRFSGLQFPNYSSELNVNALELDDSALYLCASSFSGSSYEQYFGPGTRLTVT.

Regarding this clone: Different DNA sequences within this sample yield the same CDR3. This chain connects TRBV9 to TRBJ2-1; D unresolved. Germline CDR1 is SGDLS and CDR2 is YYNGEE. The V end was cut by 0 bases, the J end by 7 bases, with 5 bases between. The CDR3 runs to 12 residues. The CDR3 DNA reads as TGTGCCAGCAGCGTAGCTTCTAATGAGCAGTTCTTC. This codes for CASSVASNEQFF.